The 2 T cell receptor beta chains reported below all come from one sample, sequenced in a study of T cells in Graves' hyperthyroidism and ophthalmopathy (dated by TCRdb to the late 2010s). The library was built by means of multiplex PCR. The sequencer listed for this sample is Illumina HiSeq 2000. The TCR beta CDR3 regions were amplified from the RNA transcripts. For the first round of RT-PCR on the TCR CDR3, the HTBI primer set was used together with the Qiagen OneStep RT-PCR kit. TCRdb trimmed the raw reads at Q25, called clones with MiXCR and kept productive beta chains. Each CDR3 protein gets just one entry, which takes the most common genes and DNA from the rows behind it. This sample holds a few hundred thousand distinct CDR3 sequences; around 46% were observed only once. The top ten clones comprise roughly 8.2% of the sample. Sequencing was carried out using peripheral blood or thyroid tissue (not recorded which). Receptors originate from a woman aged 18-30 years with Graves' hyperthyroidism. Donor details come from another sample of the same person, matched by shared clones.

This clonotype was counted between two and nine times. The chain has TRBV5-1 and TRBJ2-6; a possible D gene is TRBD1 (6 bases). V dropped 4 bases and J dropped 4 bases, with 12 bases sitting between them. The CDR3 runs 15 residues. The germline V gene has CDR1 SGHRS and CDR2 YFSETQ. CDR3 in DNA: TGCGCCAGCAGCCCGGTCGGGACAGGGGCCAACGTCCTGACTTTC. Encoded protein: CASSPVGTGANVLTF. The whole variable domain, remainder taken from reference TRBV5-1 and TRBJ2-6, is KAGVTQTPRYLIKTRGQQVTLSCSPISGHRSVSWYQQTPGQGLQFLFEYFSETQRNKGNFPGRFSGRQFSNSRSEMNVSTLELGDSALYLCASSPVGTGANVLTFGAGSRLTVL.

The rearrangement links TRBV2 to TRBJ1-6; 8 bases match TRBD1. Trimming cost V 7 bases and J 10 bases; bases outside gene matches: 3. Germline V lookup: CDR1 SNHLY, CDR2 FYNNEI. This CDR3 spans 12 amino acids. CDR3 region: CASTGGISPLHF. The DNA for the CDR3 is TGTGCCAGCACAGGGGGCATCTCACCCCTCCACTTT.